Listed below are T cell receptor beta chains from one sample, sequenced in a study of cytomegalovirus exposure and HLA in healthy donors. This table comes from immunoSEQ multiplex PCR, and its TCRdb copy is limited to in-frame clones, with some not included. The sample shows about 130,000 clones, roughly 80% of them seen only once. The sequenced sample was PBMCs. The receptors stem from a man aged 40-49 years in good health and CMV-seronegative. Both conserved end residues are part of each CDR3. A D gene is named only where the DNA matches it firmly. Clone size, where shown, is once, few, many, or a class for clones that have expanded.

abundance: -; v_gene: TRBV5-1; j_gene: TRBJ1-1; d_gene: -; CDR3aa: CASSSGGGNTEAFF; CDR3nt: TGCGCCAGCAGCTCAGGAGGAGGAAACACTGAAGCTTTCTTT
abundance: -; v_gene: TRBV30; j_gene: TRBJ1-3; d_gene: TRBD1; CDR3aa: CAWSDLLRTGSSGNTIYF; CDR3nt: TGTGCCTGGAGCGATCTGCTTAGGACAGGGTCCTCTGGAAACACCATATATTTT
abundance: few; v_gene: TRBV7-6; j_gene: TRBJ2-7; d_gene: -; CDR3aa: CASSLPPAYEQYF; CDR3nt: TGTGCCAGCAGCTTACCCCCAGCGTACGAGCAGTACTTC
abundance: -; v_gene: TRBV29-1; j_gene: TRBJ2-3; d_gene: TRBD2; CDR3aa: CSSGGQGNTDTQYF; CDR3nt: TGCAGCTCGGGGGGGCAGGGGAACACAGATACGCAGTATTTT
abundance: -; v_gene: TRBV11-1; j_gene: TRBJ1-4; d_gene: TRBD1; CDR3aa: CASSFRDRGEKLFF; CDR3nt: TGTGCCAGCAGCTTCCGGGACAGGGGCGAAAAACTGTTTTTT
abundance: -; v_gene: TRBV14; j_gene: TRBJ2-5; d_gene: -; CDR3aa: CASSYGLLETQYF; CDR3nt: TGTGCCAGCAGCTATGGGCTTCTGGAGACCCAGTACTTC
abundance: once; v_gene: TRBV29-1; j_gene: TRBJ1-2; d_gene: -; CDR3aa: CSVDRDLGGYGYTF; CDR3nt: TGCAGCGTTGACCGGGACTTGGGGGGCTATGGCTACACCTTC
abundance: -; v_gene: TRBV7-8; j_gene: TRBJ2-3; d_gene: -; CDR3aa: CASSLAKGQGTDTQYF; CDR3nt: TGTGCCAGCAGCTTAGCGAAGGGGCAGGGCACAGATACGCAGTATTTT
abundance: few; v_gene: TRBV6-5; j_gene: TRBJ2-1; d_gene: -; CDR3aa: CASSYTTGSRGEQFF; CDR3nt: TGTGCCAGCAGTTATACGACAGGCTCTAGGGGTGAGCAGTTCTTC
abundance: -; v_gene: TRBV27; j_gene: TRBJ2-7; d_gene: -; CDR3aa: CASSFERGYEQYF; CDR3nt: TGTGCCAGCAGTTTTGAAAGGGGCTACGAGCAGTACTTC
abundance: -; v_gene: TRBV7-6; j_gene: TRBJ2-7; d_gene: -; CDR3aa: CASSPYQDYEQYF; CDR3nt: TGTGCCAGCAGCCCCTACCAAGATTACGAGCAGTACTTC
abundance: few; v_gene: TRBV2; j_gene: TRBJ2-7; d_gene: TRBD1; CDR3aa: CASLKGAGSSYEQYF; CDR3nt: TGTGCCAGCTTAAAGGGGGCAGGGAGCTCCTACGAGCAGTACTTC
abundance: few; v_gene: TRBV5-4; j_gene: TRBJ2-7; d_gene: TRBD1; CDR3aa: CASSLGQSDFYEQYF; CDR3nt: TGTGCCAGCAGTTTGGGACAGAGCGATTTCTACGAGCAGTACTTC
abundance: -; v_gene: TRBV5-6; j_gene: TRBJ2-7; d_gene: -; CDR3aa: CASSLETGLGYEQYF; CDR3nt: TGTGCCAGCAGCTTGGAAACAGGGTTAGGCTACGAGCAGTACTTC
abundance: few; v_gene: TRBV16; j_gene: TRBJ2-7; d_gene: -; CDR3aa: CASSQEQGYEQYF; CDR3nt: TGTGCCAGCAGCCAGGAACAGGGCTACGAGCAGTACTTC
abundance: -; v_gene: TRBV25-1; j_gene: TRBJ2-7; d_gene: -; CDR3aa: CASSEREDEQYF; CDR3nt: TGTGCCAGCAGTGAAAGGGAGGACGAGCAGTACTTC
abundance: -; v_gene: TRBV5-1; j_gene: TRBJ2-7; d_gene: TRBD2; CDR3aa: CASSLESGSSYEQYF; CDR3nt: TGCGCCAGCAGCTTAGAAAGCGGGAGCTCCTACGAGCAGTACTTC
abundance: -; v_gene: TRBV6-1; j_gene: TRBJ2-1; d_gene: TRBD1; CDR3aa: CASRGQGALNEQFF; CDR3nt: TGTGCCAGCAGGGGACAGGGGGCGTTAAATGAGCAGTTCTTC
abundance: -; v_gene: TRBV5-1; j_gene: TRBJ2-4; d_gene: -; CDR3aa: CASSLAGAQNIQYF; CDR3nt: TGCGCCAGCAGCTTGGCGGGAGCCCAAAACATTCAGTACTTC
abundance: -; v_gene: TRBV10-3; j_gene: TRBJ1-1; d_gene: -; CDR3aa: CAISETEGRRRTEAFF; CDR3nt: TGTGCCATCAGTGAGACGGAGGGTAGGAGGAGAACTGAAGCTTTCTTT
abundance: -; v_gene: TRBV28; j_gene: TRBJ1-5; d_gene: TRBD1; CDR3aa: CASGTGDQPQHF; CDR3nt: TGTGCCAGCGGAACAGGGGATCAGCCCCAGCATTTT
abundance: few; v_gene: TRBV6-5; j_gene: TRBJ2-5; d_gene: -; CDR3aa: CASRQGWARQETQYF; CDR3nt: TGTGCCAGCAGACAGGGTTGGGCACGCCAAGAGACCCAGTACTTC
abundance: -; v_gene: TRBV27; j_gene: TRBJ1-6; d_gene: TRBD1; CDR3aa: CASSSRQGSYNSPLHF; CDR3nt: TGTGCCAGCAGTTCCAGACAGGGCTCCTATAATTCACCCCTCCACTTT
abundance: once; v_gene: TRBV5-6; j_gene: TRBJ2-1; d_gene: TRBD1; CDR3aa: CASSPGQGAFYNEQFF; CDR3nt: TGTGCCAGCAGCCCCGGACAGGGGGCTTTCTACAATGAGCAGTTCTTC
abundance: few; v_gene: TRBV7-9; j_gene: TRBJ2-3; d_gene: -; CDR3aa: CASSYGLSTDTQYF; CDR3nt: TGTGCCAGCAGCTACGGACTCAGCACAGATACGCAGTATTTT
abundance: -; v_gene: TRBV10-3; j_gene: TRBJ2-7; d_gene: -; CDR3aa: CAISESDGGLDEQYF; CDR3nt: TGTGCCATCAGTGAGTCGGATGGGGGACTTGACGAGCAGTACTTC
abundance: -; v_gene: TRBV19; j_gene: TRBJ1-5; d_gene: TRBD1; CDR3aa: CASTPGTVSNQPQHF; CDR3nt: TGTGCCAGTACCCCCGGGACAGTTTCGAATCAGCCCCAGCATTTT
abundance: -; v_gene: TRBV5-1; j_gene: TRBJ2-5; d_gene: TRBD2; CDR3aa: CASRAGGPEQTQYF; CDR3nt: TGCGCCAGCAGGGCGGGAGGGCCGGAACAGACCCAGTACTTC
abundance: -; v_gene: TRBV27; j_gene: TRBJ2-5; d_gene: -; CDR3aa: CASSRDRSETQYF; CDR3nt: TGTGCCAGCAGCCGAGACAGATCGGAGACCCAGTACTTC
abundance: once; v_gene: TRBV18; j_gene: TRBJ1-2; d_gene: TRBD1; CDR3aa: CASSPLDRSYGYTF; CDR3nt: TGTGCCAGCTCACCACTGGACAGGAGCTATGGCTACACCTTC